The 30 T cell receptor beta chains in this list originate from one sample, sequenced in a study of graft-versus-host responses after intestinal transplantation. Responder cells labeled with CFSE (about 200,000) were co-plated with irradiated stimulator cells labeled with violet dye (about 200,000). Generated by immunoSEQ multiplex PCR, the TCRdb table keeps only in-frame clones and is missing some. The data hold 10,000 to 15,000 clones, with less than 40% observed a single time. The material sequenced was alloreactive CD8+ T cells from a mixed lymphocyte reaction culture, taken before intestinal transplant. The subset denotes: CFSE-low proliferating T cells sorted from roughly six-day pre-transplant mixed lymphocyte reaction (GvH or HvG direction). These TCRs come from a human patient who received an intestinal transplant.

This clone came up a few times. The gene calls are TRBV29-1 and TRBJ1-4, with D perhaps TRBD1 (6 bases). The CDR3 extends over 16 amino acids. The ends were cut back, 4 bases at V and 0 bases at J, with 15 bases in the middle. CDR1 and CDR2 (germline): SQVTM, ANQGSEA. The CDR3 DNA reads TGCAGCGTTGGAGGATCAGAGGGGGCAACTAATGAAAAACTGTTTTTT. As protein: CSVGGSEGATNEKLFF.

Concerning this clone: A much more abundant neighbour one base away suggests this may be a read error. The chain joins TRBV2 to TRBJ2-7, with D perhaps TRBD2 (7 bases). Per the germline V gene, CDR1 is SNHLY and CDR2 is FYNNEI. The CDR3 contains 16 residues. This CDR3 is CARSVETWGGGYEQYF. Written as DNA, the CDR3 is TGTGCCCGCAGTGTGGAGACCTGGGGGGGCGGCTACGAGCAGTACTTC.

The CDR3 nucleotides are TGTGCCAGCAGCCAAGACCTGACAGGAAAAGAGACCCAGTACTTC. This translates into CASSQDLTGKETQYF. The chain joins TRBV4-2 to TRBJ2-5; maybe TRBD1 (6 bases). Trimming left V 0 bases short and J 3 bases short, with 11 bases between. Germline V gene sequence: CDR1 LGHNA, CDR2 YNFKEQ. CDR3 length: 15 residues.

V and J are TRBV6-5 and TRBJ1-2; D is unclear. Trimming took off 4 bases at V and 1 base at J, with 4 bases between the two ends. This CDR3 has 12 residues. Germline lookup yields CDR1 MNHEY and CDR2 SVGAGI. The chain's CDR3 is CASSFGNYGYTF. The CDR3 nucleotides are TGTGCCAGCAGTTTCGGTAACTATGGCTACACCTTC.

This rearrangement joins TRBV7-9 to TRBJ2-5, with 12 bases fitting TRBD2. CDR1 is SEHNR, CDR2 FQNEAQ, per germline (reference sequence). With 0 bases clipped from V and 5 bases from J, the junction kept 7 bases outside the gene matches. The CDR3 sequence is 17 residues long. CDR3 bases: TGTGCCAGCAGCTTAGCGAGGACTAGCGGGATTGGGGAGACCCAGTACTTC. This translates into CASSLARTSGIGETQYF.

This clone was seen more than once but under ten times. J is TRBJ1-2 and V is TRBV21-1. TRBV21-1 is noted as a pseudogene. The CDR3 consists of 13 residues. As DNA, the CDR3 is TGTGCCAGCTCTGTAGGATTTAACTATGGCTACACCTTC. Amino acids: CASSVGFNYGYTF.

This clone has a handful of counts. The chain recombines TRBV6-6 with TRBJ2-5, with 7 nucleotides matching TRBD2. Germline CDR1 is MNHNY and CDR2 is SVGAGI (reference sequence). The CDR3 consists of 12 residues. The trim removed 11 bases at V and 4 bases at J, leaving 7 bases unmatched. CDR3 bases: TGTGCCCACGGGACTACTCCAGAGACCCAGTACTTC. Encoded protein: CAHGTTPETQYF.

The rearrangement links TRBV10-3 to TRBJ1-4; D not certain. CDR1 and CDR2 from the germline V gene are ENHRY and SYGVKD. The CDR3 loop spans 15 amino acids. Between the trimmed V and J ends, which lost 3 bases and 0 bases, there was a span of 8 bases. The CDR3 is CAISDLGATNEKLFF. CDR3 nucleotide sequence: TGTGCCATCAGTGACCTTGGAGCAACTAATGAAAAACTGTTTTTT.

At least ten counts were recorded for this clone. The rearrangement links TRBV28 to TRBJ2-7; D is possibly TRBD2 (7 bases). CDR3 length equals 16 residues. CDR1 and CDR2 from the germline V gene are MDHEN and SYDVKM. Deletions cut 8 bases from V and 6 bases from J, with 26 bases between. The CDR3 nucleotides are TGTGCCAGCCGTTGGGGGGGCCCGGACTGGGAAGTCGAGCAGTACTTC. Encoded protein: CASRWGGPDWEVEQYF. Full variable domain (rest looked up from reference TRBV28 and TRBJ2-7): DVKVTQSSRYLVKRTGEKVFLECVQDMDHENMFWYRQDPGLGLRLIYFSYDVKMKEKGDIPEGYSVSREKKERFSLILESASTNQTSMYLCASRWGGPDWEVEQYFGPGTRLTVT.

This chain links TRBV11-1 with TRBJ2-7; perhaps TRBD1 as D (5 bases). CDR1 is SGHAT and CDR2 is FQDESV in the germline V gene (reference sequence). Deletions cut 0 bases from V and 3 bases from J, with 15 bases between. This CDR3 has 16 amino acids. The CDR3: CASSLAQETAYYEQYF. DNA of the CDR3: TGTGCCAGCAGCTTAGCGCAGGAGACAGCCTACTACGAGCAGTACTTC.

The chain couples TRBV27 to TRBJ2-7; no clear D gene. Per the germline V gene, CDR1 is MNHEY and CDR2 is SMNVEV (reference sequence). V was shortened by 6 bases and J by 3 bases, with 21 bases between the two germline ends. The CDR3 is 16 amino acids. As DNA, the CDR3 is TGTGCCAGCAGCCCATCGGTCAGATTTGGATGCTACGAGCAGTACTTC. This sequence encodes CASSPSVRFGCYEQYF.

This clone was recorded a few times. The V gene is TRBV5-4, the J gene TRBJ2-1, with D maybe TRBD2 (5 bases). Trimming cost V 4 bases and J 4 bases, with 15 bases left between them. This CDR3 has 15 residues. Germline values: CDR1 SGHNT, CDR2 YYREEE (reference sequence). Here the CDR3 reads CASSQGLDGYNEQFF. For the CDR3, the DNA is TGTGCCAGCAGCCAAGGACTGGATGGGTACAATGAGCAGTTCTTC.

The rearrangement uses TRBV5-1 and TRBJ2-5, with 11 positions matching TRBD2. This CDR3 is built from 16 residues. CDR1 and CDR2 (germline): SGHRS, YFSETQ. The J segment lost 3 bases and the V segment lost 4 bases, leaving 8 bases of the junction unmatched. The DNA for the CDR3 is TGCGCCAGCAGCACGCTACTAGCGGGGGTTAAAGAGACCCAGTACTTC. This gives the protein CASSTLLAGVKETQYF.

This clone was observed a few times. The V call is TRBV7-9, the J call TRBJ2-7; D gene ambiguous. The V end was cut by 5 bases, the J end by 5 bases, with 13 bases between. The germline V gene encodes CDR1 SEHNR and CDR2 FQNEAQ (reference sequence). The CDR3 length is 13 residues. The CDR3 protein is CASSPRGRNEQYF. The CDR3 DNA is TGTGCCAGCAGCCCTCGTGGGCGCAACGAGCAGTACTTC. Based on the CDR3 plus reference TRBV7-9 and TRBJ2-7, the full variable domain is DTGVSQNPRHKITKRGQNVTFRCDPISEHNRLYWYRQTLGQGPEFLTYFQNEAQLEKSRLLSDRFSAERPKGSFSTLEIQRTEQGDSAMYLCASSPRGRNEQYFGPGTRLTVT.

The V and J genes are TRBV5-1 and TRBJ2-7; 14 positions agree with TRBD2. CDR1 is SGHRS and CDR2 is YFSETQ in the germline V gene. The CDR3 contains 17 residues. The V segment lost 0 bases and the J segment 2 bases; nucleotides outside the gene matches: 4. The CDR3 here is CASSLATTSGRAYEQYF. The CDR3 DNA reads as TGCGCCAGCAGCTTGGCTACGACTAGCGGGAGGGCCTACGAGCAGTACTTC. Full variable domain (rest looked up from reference TRBV5-1 and TRBJ2-7): KAGVTQTPRYLIKTRGQQVTLSCSPISGHRSVSWYQQTPGQGLQFLFEYFSETQRNKGNFPGRFSGRQFSNSRSEMNVSTLELGDSALYLCASSLATTSGRAYEQYFGPGTRLTVT.

By sample fraction, this clone is medium-sized. The genes are TRBV13 and TRBJ2-1, with D perhaps given as TRBD1 or TRBD2 (5 bases each). Germline CDR1 reads PRHDT; CDR2 reads FYEKMQ (reference sequence). The CDR3 runs 12 residues. V was shortened by 4 bases and J by 10 bases, with 11 bases between the two germline ends. The CDR3 region has the DNA TGTGCCAGCAGCTCCGGGACGGGAGAGCAGTTCTTC. Translating it yields CASSSGTGEQFF.

The chain couples TRBV30 to TRBJ2-7; 11 positions match TRBD2. This CDR3 region has 17 residues. V lost 5 bases and J lost 4; bases outside the gene matches: 16. Germline CDR1 and CDR2: GTSNPN and SVGIG (reference sequence). CDR3 protein: CAWPLGSLAGGIYEQYF. CDR3 bases: TGTGCCTGGCCCCTTGGTAGCCTAGCGGGAGGTATATACGAGCAGTACTTC.

This clone has a handful of counts. The chain recombines TRBV27 with TRBJ2-1; no clear D gene. CDR1 and CDR2 from the germline V gene are MNHEY and SMNVEV (reference sequence). Trimming cost V 2 bases and J 7 bases, with 6 bases left between them. The CDR3 length is 12 residues. The CDR3 is CASSLQSNEQFF. CDR3 bases: TGTGCCAGCAGTTTACAGTCAAATGAGCAGTTCTTC.

The rearrangement links TRBV28 to TRBJ1-1; D unclear. V was pared by 10 bases and J by 4 bases, with 13 bases between. Germline V lookup: CDR1 MDHEN, CDR2 SYDVKM. The CDR3 totals 12 residues. The CDR3 sequence: CATENRGTEAFF. The CDR3 DNA follows: TGTGCCACCGAGAATCGAGGCACTGAAGCTTTCTTT. The full variable domain, completed using reference TRBV28 and TRBJ1-1, is DVKVTQSSRYLVKRTGEKVFLECVQDMDHENMFWYRQDPGLGLRLIYFSYDVKMKEKGDIPEGYSVSREKKERFSLILESASTNQTSMYLCATENRGTEAFFGQGTRLTVV.

This clone was picked up a small number of times. This chain joins TRBV28 and TRBJ1-5, with D tentatively TRBD1 (5 bases). V was cut by 3 bases and J by 4 bases, with 10 bases left in between. CDR1 and CDR2 from the germline V gene are MDHEN and SYDVKM. The CDR3 contains 14 residues. The DNA of the CDR3 is TGTGCCAGCAGTTTCTCAGGGTTAAATCAGCCCCAGCATTTT. It encodes CASSFSGLNQPQHF.

This clone occurred a few times. The chain recombines TRBV5-8 with TRBJ2-7, with TRBD1 as a possible D gene (5 bases). Trimming left V 3 bases short and J 1 base short, with 8 bases between. The V gene's germline CDR1 is SGHTS and CDR2 YDEGEE. CDR3 size: 13 residues. CDR3 coding DNA: TGTGCCAGCAGCTCGACAGATTCCTACGAGCAGTACTTC. The encoded protein is CASSSTDSYEQYF.

This clone was seen a handful of times. The V and J genes are TRBV4-1 and TRBJ2-7; tentative D call: TRBD1 (6 bases). Trimming took 0 bases from V and 0 from J, leaving 6 bases between them. This CDR3 comprises 14 residues. Per the germline V gene, CDR1 is MGHRA and CDR2 is YSYEKL. CDR3 amino acids: CASSQEDSSYEQYF. CDR3 in DNA: TGCGCCAGCAGCCAAGAGGACAGCTCCTACGAGCAGTACTTC.

This clone was seen only a few times. The V call is TRBV11-2, the J call TRBJ2-7; D remains ambiguous. Looked up from germline, CDR1 is SGHAT and CDR2 is FQNNGV. V lost 1 base and J 3 bases, leaving 4 bases between the germline ends. This CDR3 spans 12 amino acids. CDR3 sequence: CASSLGVYEQYF. Written as DNA, the CDR3 is TGTGCCAGCAGCTTAGGGGTCTACGAGCAGTACTTC.

J is TRBJ2-1 and V is TRBV19, with D perhaps TRBD2 (5 bases). Trimming pared 8 bases from V and 2 bases from J, leaving 13 bases between. Germline V lookup: CDR1 LNHDA, CDR2 SQIVND (reference sequence). The CDR3 contains 14 residues. The CDR3 sequence is CASGAEDTYNEQFF. The CDR3 DNA reads TGTGCCAGTGGTGCGGAGGATACCTACAATGAGCAGTTCTTC.

The chain uses TRBV10-3 and TRBJ2-1, with unresolved D. The ends were cut back, 2 bases at V and 4 bases at J, with 6 bases in the middle. The CDR3 has 13 amino acids. From germline, CDR1 is ENHRY and CDR2 SYGVKD. The CDR3 DNA follows: TGTGCCATCAGTGAGCCATATTACAATGAGCAGTTCTTC. Its translation: CAISEPYYNEQFF.

For this clone: Germline is not matched at one junction end, which may reflect a read error. The chain uses TRBV6-1 and TRBJ2-2; 7 bases agree with TRBD1. This CDR3 contains 17 residues. From germline, CDR1 is MNHNS and CDR2 SASEGT. The CDR3 coding sequence is TGTGCCATCAGTGAGCCAGAAGACAGGGAAGACGGCGGGGAGCTGTTTTTT. It is translated as CAISEPEDREDGGELFF.

In this sample, this clone turned up a few times. V and J are TRBV5-6 and TRBJ2-7; perhaps TRBD1 as D (5 bases). Trimming cost V 0 bases and J 3 bases, with 10 bases left between them. CDR3 length: 14 amino acids. Germline CDR1 SGHDT, CDR2 YYEEEE. CDR3 sequence: CASSLEQTVYEQYF. CDR3 DNA: TGTGCCAGCAGCTTGGAGCAGACAGTCTACGAGCAGTACTTC.

This clone was seen a few times. The chain combines TRBV28 with TRBJ2-2; D remains ambiguous. Trimming cost V 2 bases and J 6 bases, with 1 base left between them. CDR1 MDHEN and CDR2 SYDVKM come from the germline V gene. The CDR3 is made up of 11 amino acids. CDR3 nucleotide sequence: TGTGCCAGCAGTTTACCCGGGGAGCTGTTTTTT. Translation gives CASSLPGELFF. Complete variable domain (other parts from reference TRBV28 and TRBJ2-2): DVKVTQSSRYLVKRTGEKVFLECVQDMDHENMFWYRQDPGLGLRLIYFSYDVKMKEKGDIPEGYSVSREKKERFSLILESASTNQTSMYLCASSLPGELFFGEGSRLTVL.

This sequence joins TRBV4-1 and TRBJ2-1; 12 nucleotides agree with TRBD2. The CDR3 is made up of 17 amino acids. V shed 6 bases and J 0 bases; nucleotides not matched to a gene: 6. From germline, CDR1 is MGHRA and CDR2 YSYEKL. The CDR3 loop is CASRATSGRSSYNEQFF. CDR3 in DNA: TGCGCCAGCAGAGCCACTAGCGGGAGGAGCTCCTACAATGAGCAGTTCTTC.

V usage is TRBV5-4 and J usage is TRBJ2-7; D gene ambiguous. The V end was cut by 1 base, the J end by 4 bases, with 15 bases between. The CDR3 length is 15 residues. Per the germline V gene, CDR1 is SGHNT and CDR2 is YYREEE (reference sequence). CDR3 sequence: CASSLLREAPYEQYF. CDR3 DNA sequence: TGTGCCAGCAGCTTGTTGCGCGAGGCGCCTTACGAGCAGTACTTC.